The 19 T cell receptor beta chains given below trace back to one sample, sequenced in a study of sequential checkpoint blockade in melanoma. Treatment given: randomized to nivolumab then ipilimumab (arm A) or the reverse (arm B). Measured with immunoSEQ multiplex PCR; TCRdb has only the in-frame clones, and not every one. The profile shows approximately 5,200 clones, 70% to 85% of them singletons. This specimen consisted of CD8+ T cells sorted from blood (inferred from file names), obtained from a patient given nivolumab and ipilimumab in sequence. These receptors came from a human donor with melanoma.

The chain carries TRBV28 and TRBJ2-5; D not certain. The CDR3 runs to 14 residues. Germline loops: CDR1 MDHEN, CDR2 SYDVKM. V lost 6 bases and J lost 4, with 15 bases in between. CDR3 nucleotides: TGTGCCAGCAGGCAGAGTTACCGAGGAGAGACCCAGTACTTC. It yields the protein CASRQSYRGETQYF.

The J gene is TRBJ2-7, the V gene TRBV9; TRBD2 might be the D (5 bases). This CDR3 spans 12 amino acids. Trimming pared 2 bases from V and 6 bases from J, leaving 9 bases between. CDR1 and CDR2 (germline): SGDLS, YYNGEE. As DNA, the CDR3 is TGTGCCAGCAGCGTCAACGGAGGCGAGCAGTACTTC. This codes for CASSVNGGEQYF.

The chain carries TRBV29-1 and TRBJ2-1, with D maybe TRBD1 (6 bases). This CDR3 comprises 14 residues. The V gene lost 7 bases and the J gene lost 0 bases, with 13 bases spanning the gap. Germline CDR1 is SQVTM and CDR2 is ANQGSEA. Here the CDR3 DNA reads TGCAGCGCACAGGGTCTTGTCTCCTACAATGAGCAGTTCTTC. Amino acids: CSAQGLVSYNEQFF.

V usage is TRBV19 and J usage is TRBJ2-1; TRBD2 matches 9 bases. The CDR3 is 19 residues long. Germline V CDR1 and CDR2: LNHDA, SQIVND (reference sequence). Trimming took 4 bases from V and 2 from J; bases not matched to a gene: 15. The CDR3 DNA reads as TGTGCCAGTAGTACCCAATTTGCCAATAGCGGGAGTCCCTACAATGAGCAGTTCTTC. As protein: CASSTQFANSGSPYNEQFF.

The chain uses TRBV7-6 and TRBJ2-7; the match to TRBD2 covers 8 bases. CDR3 length equals 15 residues. Germline values: CDR1 SGHVS, CDR2 FNYEAQ. The junction had 3 bases not matched to a gene; V was cut back by 2 bases and J by 0 bases. The CDR3 DNA reads TGTGCCAGCAGCTTAAGCGGGAGTTTCTCCTACGAGCAGTACTTC. Amino acid sequence: CASSLSGSFSYEQYF.

The rearrangement uses TRBV6-5 and TRBJ1-6; no reliable D call. V gave up 9 bases and J gave up 0 bases, with 6 bases separating them. CDR1 MNHEY and CDR2 SVGAGI come from the germline V gene. CDR3 length equals 13 residues. CDR3 amino acids: CASAGSYNSPLHF. CDR3 in DNA: TGTGCCAGTGCGGGCTCCTATAATTCACCCCTCCACTTT.

The V and J genes are TRBV11-2 and TRBJ2-1, with D uncertain. The germline V gene encodes CDR1 SGHAT and CDR2 FQNNGV. The V gene lost 3 bases and the J gene lost 6 bases, with 6 bases spanning the gap. The length of the CDR3 is 12 residues. The CDR3 DNA reads TGTGCCAGCAGCTTTCGGTCCAATGAGCAGTTCTTC. The encoded protein is CASSFRSNEQFF.

The rearrangement uses TRBV4-1 and TRBJ1-1; no clear D. V lost 1 base and J 2 bases, leaving 8 bases between the germline ends. CDR1 and CDR2 from the germline V gene are MGHRA and YSYEKL. This CDR3 has 14 amino acids. CDR3: CASSQGASNTEAFF. The CDR3 DNA sequence: TGCGCCAGCAGCCAAGGGGCCAGCAACACTGAAGCTTTCTTT.

This clone was picked up one time. The rearrangement uses TRBV7-8 and TRBJ2-3; TRBD2 aligns across 11 bases. After removal of 6 bases from V and 3 bases from J, the junction contained 8 bases not matched to a gene. CDR3 length equals 16 residues. The germline gives CDR1 SGHVS, CDR2 FQNEAQ. The CDR3: CASRPIAGGPTDTQYF. The CDR3 bases are TGTGCCAGCAGACCCATAGCGGGGGGGCCGACAGATACGCAGTATTTT.

V and J are TRBV13 and TRBJ2-3; D may be TRBD1 (5 bases). Germline V gives CDR1 PRHDT, CDR2 FYEKMQ (reference sequence). This CDR3 comprises 13 residues. V lost 1 base and J 3 bases, leaving 5 bases between the germline ends. The CDR3 nucleotides are TGTGCCAGCAGCTTAGAGGGGACAGATACGCAGTATTTT. Translation: CASSLEGTDTQYF.

There are a few counts of this clone. CDR3 sequence reads: CASSFTQRDYNEQFF. CDR3 coding DNA: TGTGCCAGCAGTTTCACCCAGCGCGACTACAATGAGCAGTTCTTC. The rearrangement links TRBV28 to TRBJ2-1; D is undetermined. Germline V CDR1 and CDR2: MDHEN, SYDVKM. The V end was cut by 3 bases, the J end by 3 bases, with 12 bases between. The CDR3 sequence is 15 residues long.

The chain is built from TRBV7-9 and TRBJ1-1; TRBD1 is a possible D gene (5 bases). The ends were cut back, 4 bases at V and 5 bases at J, with 14 bases in the middle. The CDR3 sequence is 14 residues long. Germline V gene data show CDR1 as SEHNR and CDR2 as FQNEAQ (reference sequence). In DNA, the CDR3 is TGTGCCAGCAGCTCCCGAAGGGACTATACTGAAGCTTTCTTT. The encoded protein is CASSSRRDYTEAFF.

The V gene is TRBV5-6, the J gene TRBJ2-6; 7 bases line up with TRBD1. The CDR3 contains 17 residues. V lost 4 bases, J lost 0 bases, and 7 bases stayed unmatched. CDR1 and CDR2 from the germline V gene are SGHDT and YYEEEE. The CDR3 bases are TGTGCCAGCAGCACGGGACAGCTTAGCTCTGGGGCCAACGTCCTGACTTTC. Translating it yields CASSTGQLSSGANVLTF.

This sequence joins TRBV27 and TRBJ2-1; the D is unclear. The V and J ends lost 6 bases and 2 bases respectively, with 14 bases between them. The CDR3 covers 15 residues. Germline V gene sequence: CDR1 MNHEY, CDR2 SMNVEV (reference sequence). In nucleotides, the CDR3 is TGTGCCAGCAGGATAACCGGAGTCCCCTACAATGAGCAGTTCTTC. Protein sequence: CASRITGVPYNEQFF.

This clone appeared a few times. The chain carries TRBV7-6 and TRBJ2-7, with D hard to call. Trimming pared 2 bases from V and 3 bases from J, leaving 11 bases between. In germline, CDR1 is SGHVS, CDR2 FNYEAQ. The CDR3 consists of 14 residues. In nucleotides, the CDR3 is TGTGCCAGCAGCTTAACGCAGGCCGGCTACGAGCAGTACTTC. Encoded protein: CASSLTQAGYEQYF.

The chain employs TRBV21-1 and TRBJ1-2; TRBD1 was called by the table and not checked on the DNA. TRBV21-1 is annotated as a pseudogene. The CDR3 has 16 residues. CDR3 coding DNA: TGTGCCAGCAGCAATCCTATCCATAGGGGTCGAAGAGGCTACACCTTC. This gives the protein CASSNPIHRGRRGYTF.

J is TRBJ2-1 and V is TRBV7-3, with a possible D match to TRBD1 (5 bases). Deletions cut 3 bases from V and 5 bases from J, with 8 bases between. The germline CDR1 and CDR2 sequences are SGHTA and FQGTGA. The CDR3 extends over 13 amino acids. The CDR3 coding sequence is TGTGCCAGCAGCTTGGACACCAACAATGAGCAGTTCTTC. It is translated as CASSLDTNNEQFF.

This chain links TRBV5-1 with TRBJ2-5; the match to TRBD1 covers 7 bases. The J call may not be correct, given that the DNA end is closer to TRBJ2-7. The CDR3 covers 14 residues. CDR1 and CDR2 from the germline V gene are SGHRS and YFSETQ. The CDR3 DNA reads TGCGCCAGCAGCCTGGTAGGGGACAGTTACGAGCAGTACTTC. Amino acid sequence: CASSLVGDSYEQYF.

The chain carries TRBV19 and TRBJ2-7; TRBD2 agrees at 8 bases. Germline V gene data show CDR1 as LNHDA and CDR2 as SQIVND (reference sequence). V shed 8 bases, J shed 2 bases, and the junction held 5 bases outside the gene matches. CDR3 length equals 13 residues. This chain's CDR3 is CASSGTSTYEQYF. CDR3 nucleotide sequence: TGTGCCAGTTCCGGGACTAGTACCTACGAGCAGTACTTC.